The present T cell receptor (beta chain) was sequenced within a study of T cells in Graves' hyperthyroidism and ophthalmopathy. Study-level results: Blood also held most thyroid clonotypes expanded beyond 0.001.

Amplification of TCR beta CDR3 regions used RNA as the template. During a first-round RT-PCR of the TCR CDR3, the HTBI primer set was used. MiXCR, run by TCRdb on the multiplex PCR reads, gives a single entry per CDR3 protein. The profile shows roughly 380,000 distinct CDR3 sequences, 15% to 20% of them singletons. This clonotype was picked up many times. Its specificity is not known. Germline lookup yields CDR1 DFQATT and CDR2 SNEGSKA (reference sequence). Trimming cost V 6 bases and J 3 bases, with 6 bases left between them. CDR3 length: 10 residues. At least 3 on the Clinical Activity Score was recorded for ophthalmopathy patients, who also had NOSPECS grade at least 4 and duration under 3 months.

The sequenced material came from blood. The sequence derives from a woman aged 40 to 55 with Graves' ophthalmopathy. V usage is TRBV20-1 and J usage is TRBJ2-7; D not resolved. CDR3 coding DNA: TGCAGTGCGGTGGGCTACGAGCAGTACTTC. It encodes CSAVGYEQYF.